The entry below describes one TCR beta chain. Its antigen is not identified. Amplification yielded TCR beta CDR3 regions, with RNA transcripts as the source. HTBI primers drove first-round RT-PCR of the TCR CDR3. MiXCR, applied by TCRdb to the multiplex PCR reads, yields one record per CDR3 protein. Of approximately 710,000 distinct CDR3 sequences in the sample, roughly 17% are singletons; the top ten hold around 15%. This record belongs to a study of T cells in Graves' hyperthyroidism and ophthalmopathy. The wider study: Prior to any treatment, at the point of initial diagnosis, peripheral blood was collected. Findings and limits, study-wide: A median 6.5 months before onset, the model predicted ophthalmopathy. Peripheral blood also featured most of the thyroid clonotypes expanded above 0.001.

Germline CDR1 and CDR2: SGHNT and YENEEA. Trimming removed 7 bases from V and 3 bases from J; junction bases left unmatched: 2. CDR3 length: 13 residues. The receptor was isolated from a man over 45 with Graves' hyperthyroidism. The sample was blood. V usage is TRBV11-3 and J usage is TRBJ2-3; 9 bases align to TRBD1. The CDR3 spells CASKGQGTDTQYF. The CDR3 bases are TGTGCCAGCAAGGGACAGGGTACAGATACGCAGTATTTT.